This T cell receptor beta chain emerged from a study of blood T cell repertoires in COVID-19. Across the whole study: Italy, Spain and the United States were the sources of the convalescent and acute COVID-19 samples. Nucleic acid was either cDNA or gDNA, and it came from T cells, B-cell-depleted T cells, or PBMCs.

The V and J ends lost 5 bases and 4 bases respectively, with 11 bases between them. Looked up from germline, CDR1 is SGHTA and CDR2 is FQGNSA. This CDR3 has 13 amino acids. In the authors' methods: From reference gene primer amplification, estimates of nucleated cell counts were derived. Produced via immunoSEQ multiplex PCR; TCRdb's table is partial and in-frame only. V, J and clone size derive from that table, while D and trimming were established from the DNA sequence. Counted here are about 100,000 clones, 70% to 90% occurring once; the ten biggest clones make up roughly 6.6%. The sequence was obtained from a man aged 45 to 65 with active or convalescent COVID-19. The rearrangement uses TRBV7-2 and TRBJ1-1; the D is unclear. Material: peripheral blood. CDR3 residues: CASSPSRSTEAFF. CDR3 nucleotide sequence: TGTGCCAGCAGCCCATCAAGGAGCACTGAAGCTTTCTTT.